The subject of this entry is one T cell receptor (beta chain). Its specificity is not known. The data were obtained in a study of cytomegalovirus exposure and HLA in healthy donors. Study summary: In a previous analysis, approximately 110 million unique TCR beta sequences were found from 170 million or so T cells. Study results and limitations: Rates of TCR association differed by HLA locus in a later analysis, with DRB1 highest and HLA-C lowest. Analysis was carried out at a later point, and it linked a missense DCLRE1C variant to TCR beta V- and J-gene trimming.

This PCR relied on a set of 60 Vbeta primers and 13 Jbeta primers. The method was immunoSEQ multiplex PCR; TCRdb's version includes in-frame clones alone and lacks a portion of them. The repertoire consists of 200,000 to 250,000 clones, with roughly 80% occurring once and the leading ten covering 2.9%. Sequenced sample: PBMCs. This TCR was sampled from a man in his thirties or forties in good health and CMV-seronegative.

The CDR3 DNA follows: TGTGCCAGCAGCTTTTTAACAGATACGCAGTATTTT. Amino acids: CASSFLTDTQYF. The genes are TRBV5-6 and TRBJ2-3; D not resolved. The germline gives CDR1 SGHDT, CDR2 YYEEEE. The length of the CDR3 is 12 residues. V gave up 2 bases and J gave up 3 bases, with 4 bases separating them. The full variable domain, in which reference TRBV5-6 and TRBJ2-3 provide the parts outside the CDR3, is DAGVTQSPTHLIKTRGQQVTLRCSPKSGHDTVSWYQQALGQGPQFIFQYYEEEERQRGNFPDRFSGHQFPNYSSELNVNALLLGDSALYLCASSFLTDTQYFGPGTRLTVL.